Given below is one T cell receptor beta chain in context. The table came from immunoSEQ multiplex PCR; TCRdb's copy has only in-frame clones and leaves some out. The sample consists of about 210,000 clones, roughly 77% of them appearing once. This sample was included in a study of blood T cell repertoires in COVID-19. The sequenced material came from PBMCs or T cells enriched from blood (not recorded which). The clonotype comes from a man aged 40-49 years who had recovered from COVID-19.

The CDR3 sequence: CASRREDTDTQYF. The CDR3 DNA follows: TGTGCCAGCAGGCGGGAGGACACAGATACGCAGTATTTT. The chain joins TRBV6-4 to TRBJ2-3; the match to TRBD2 covers 8 bases. V dropped 6 bases and J dropped 2; count of bases not matched to a gene: 1. In germline, CDR1 is MRHNA, CDR2 SNTAGT. The CDR3 runs 13 residues.